A single count supports the clone carrying this T cell receptor (beta chain). The data were obtained in a study of CD8 T cells in Susac syndrome. Reverse transcription of roughly 0.45 to 1 ug RNA used random hexamers. TCRdb re-called the immunoSEQ multiplex PCR reads through MiXCR, storing one row per CDR3 protein. Seen here are some 160,000 distinct CDR3 sequences, nearly 97% observed once, and the top ten hold 0.065% to 0.095%. Recently defined diagnostic criteria for definite or probable disease were fulfilled by Susac syndrome patients. Germline values: CDR1 SGDLS, CDR2 YYNGEE. This CDR3 is 17 amino acids long. Losses at the gene ends were 2 bases for V and 3 bases for J; bases not matched to a gene: 10.

This chain links TRBV9 with TRBJ1-5; 8 nucleotides agree with TRBD1. This receptor was identified in a human donor with Susac syndrome. The specimen sequenced was CD4+ T cells from PBMCs. The CDR3 reads CASSVAGDRQINQPQHF. CDR3 sequence (DNA): TGTGCCAGCAGCGTCGCGGGGGACAGGCAAATCAATCAGCCCCAGCATTTT.